The clone carrying this T cell receptor (beta chain) was counted a few times. The antigen is unknown. Uncontrolled infection, other autoimmune disease, pregnancy and lactation each barred patients from inclusion. Diagnostic decisions used clinical symptoms, serum thyroxine and TRAb, thyroid ultrasound and orbital computed tomography. PBMCs were derived from roughly 9.6 ml fresh peripheral blood. This specimen belongs to a study of T cells in Graves' hyperthyroidism and ophthalmopathy. Amplification of TCR beta CDR3 regions was performed using RNA transcripts as template. TCR CDR3 regions were first amplified by RT-PCR with HTBI primers. TCRdb used MiXCR to reprocess the multiplex PCR reads, holding one entry per CDR3 protein. Of 620,000 or so distinct CDR3 sequences listed, roughly 14% are singletons. Findings and limits, study-wide: In the blood, most expanded thyroid clonotypes above 0.001 appeared as well.

This CDR3 comprises 11 residues. The germline V and J ends were trimmed by 7 bases and 8 bases, with 9 bases remaining between them. Germline assignment: CDR1 SEHNR and CDR2 FQNEAQ (reference sequence). The sequence came from a woman aged 45-59 years with Graves' ophthalmopathy. Sequenced input: blood. The J gene is TRBJ1-5, the V gene TRBV7-9; D is unresolved. The CDR3 DNA reads TGTGCCAGCACCATTTTGGAGCCCCAGCATTTT. It yields the protein CASTILEPQHF. The variable domain in full, with the rest retrieved from reference TRBV7-9 and TRBJ1-5, is DTGVSQNPRHKITKRGQNVTFRCDPISEHNRLYWYRQTLGQGPEFLTYFQNEAQLEKSRLLSDRFSAERPKGSFSTLEIQRTEQGDSAMYLCASTILEPQHFGDGTRLSIL.